A single count supports the clone carrying this TCR beta chain. The antigen remains unidentified. Per the germline V gene, CDR1 is GTSNPN and CDR2 is SVGIG (reference sequence). After removal of 8 bases from V and 9 bases from J, the junction contained 10 bases not matched to a gene. This CDR3 has 13 amino acids. This record belongs to a study of identical twins. Each CDR3 protein is one row after TCRdb ran MiXCR on the 5' RACE reads. Here the sample spans about 1.7 million distinct CDR3 sequences, around 33% being singletons. Study results and caveats: Memory repertoires lacked the insertion deficit that abundant cord blood beta clonotypes showed. Those out-of-frame alpha sequences shared by twins showed an excess of low generation probability.

The specimen was cord blood. The chain joins TRBV30 to TRBJ1-6, with TRBD1 matching 7 bases. The sequence was collected from a newborn girl in good health. The CDR3 coding sequence is TGTGCCCTGAACAGGGGTCTGAGTTCACCCCTCCACTTT. Protein: CALNRGLSSPLHF.